This passage covers 23 T cell receptor beta chains from one sample sequenced in a study of blood T cell repertoires in COVID-19. Sequencing used immunoSEQ multiplex PCR; TCRdb keeps in-frame clones, though not all of them. The sample holds more than 85,000 clones, approximately 90% seen once. Sequenced material: peripheral blood. All receptors come from a human donor in a cohort sampled during active COVID-19.

V is TRBV18 and J is TRBJ2-2; the match to TRBD1 covers 9 bases. This CDR3 spans 17 amino acids. Germline V lookup: CDR1 KGHSH, CDR2 LQKENI. The V and J ends lost 1 base and 2 bases, in that order; junction bases with no gene match: 5. Here the CDR3 DNA reads TGTGCCAGCTCACCACAGTCGGGACAGGGTAACACCGGGGAGCTGTTTTTT. This encodes CASSPQSGQGNTGELFF.

The genes are TRBV5-1 and TRBJ2-3, with TRBD2 matching over 12 bases. The V gene end was trimmed by 6 bases and the J gene end by 5 bases; junction bases not matched to a gene: 22. The CDR3 loop spans 20 amino acids. Germline CDR1 and CDR2: SGHRS and YFSETQ. The CDR3 sequence: CASTKVELAGGPRRGDTQYF. The CDR3 bases are TGCGCCAGCACGAAGGTAGAACTAGCGGGGGGTCCTAGAAGAGGAGATACGCAGTATTTT.

This clone was counted a single time. The chain has TRBV6-2 or TRBV6-3 and TRBJ2-1; D perhaps matches TRBD2 (5 bases). V gave up 6 bases and J gave up 7 bases, with 10 bases separating them. The CDR3 runs to 12 residues. CDR1 MNHEY and CDR2 SVGEGT come from the germline V gene. The CDR3 region has the DNA TGTGCCAGCAGGCCTAGCTGGAATGAGCAGTTCTTC. Its protein product is CASRPSWNEQFF.

The rearrangement uses TRBV9 and TRBJ2-1, with TRBD2 matching over 8 bases. Trimming removed 3 bases from V and 3 bases from J; junction bases left unmatched: 11. CDR3 length: 17 residues. Germline values: CDR1 SGDLS, CDR2 YYNGEE. The CDR3 protein is CASSARTGTSYYNEQFF. CDR3 DNA: TGTGCCAGCAGCGCTCGTACCGGGACTAGTTACTACAATGAGCAGTTCTTC. Full variable domain (outside the CDR3, taken from reference TRBV9 and TRBJ2-1): DSGVTQTPKHLITATGQRVTLRCSPRSGDLSVYWYQQSLDQGLQFLIQYYNGEERAKGNILERFSAQQFPDLHSELNLSSLELGDSALYFCASSARTGTSYYNEQFFGPGTRLTVL.

The rearrangement joins TRBV28 to TRBJ2-3, with D possibly TRBD2 on 6 matching bases. From germline, CDR1 is MDHEN and CDR2 SYDVKM. The V and J ends lost 5 bases and 6 bases respectively, with 18 bases between them. The CDR3 has 15 residues. This CDR3 reads CASSPLGGVADTQYF. The CDR3 region has the DNA TGTGCCAGCAGTCCTCTGGGGGGAGTGGCCGATACGCAGTATTTT.

This clone was detected only once. V gene TRBV19 combines with J gene TRBJ1-1, with 8 bases lining up with TRBD1. Germline lookup yields CDR1 LNHDA and CDR2 SQIVND (reference sequence). After removal of 3 bases from V and 4 bases from J, the junction contained 7 bases not matched to a gene. CDR3 length: 15 amino acids. CDR3: CASSMNTGGSTEAFF. In nucleotides, the CDR3 is TGTGCCAGTAGTATGAACACAGGGGGGAGCACTGAAGCTTTCTTT.

The V call is TRBV6-5, the J call TRBJ2-2; D may be TRBD1 (6 bases). CDR1 is MNHEY and CDR2 is SVGAGI in the germline V gene. This CDR3 has 15 amino acids. Trimming stripped 2 bases from V and 5 bases from J, with 12 bases between. CDR3 sequence (DNA): TGTGCCAGCAGTTACAGGGGGTCTGGGACCGGGGAGCTGTTTTTT. Encoded protein: CASSYRGSGTGELFF.

The chain combines TRBV19 with TRBJ1-2; TRBD1 agrees at 8 bases. Germline CDR1 LNHDA, CDR2 SQIVND (reference sequence). This CDR3 comprises 19 residues. After removal of 3 bases from V and 6 bases from J, the junction contained 21 bases not matched to a gene. The CDR3 region is CASSINVGLAGRGRDGYTF. The CDR3 bases are TGTGCCAGTAGTATCAACGTGGGACTTGCGGGCAGGGGGCGCGATGGCTACACCTTC.

For the CDR3, the DNA is TGTGCCAGCAGCGGACAGGGAACCTCTCAAGAGACCCAGTACTTC. It translates to CASSGQGTSQETQYF. The rearrangement uses TRBV7-3 and TRBJ2-5; 8 bases align to TRBD1. CDR3 length: 15 amino acids. In germline, CDR1 is SGHTA, CDR2 FQGTGA. The V and J ends lost 5 bases and 2 bases, in that order; junction bases with no gene match: 7.

The chain combines TRBV6-2 or TRBV6-3 with TRBJ2-5; 12 bases are a match to TRBD1. The CDR3 sequence is 17 residues long. Per the germline V gene, CDR1 is MNHEY and CDR2 is SVGEGT. J lost 5 bases, V lost 5 bases, and 12 bases had no gene match. CDR3 in DNA: TGTGCCAGCAGTAGGGACAGGGGGCTCGGGACAAGGGAGACCCAGTACTTC. It is translated as CASSRDRGLGTRETQYF.

This sequence joins TRBV4-2 and TRBJ1-4; D is unresolved. Germline CDR1 reads LGHNA; CDR2 reads YNFKEQ. V lost 5 bases and J lost 3, with 16 bases in between. This CDR3 region has 16 residues. Written as DNA, the CDR3 is TGTGCCAGCAGCTCCAACACGCTCGATCCTAATGAAAAACTGTTTTTT. Translation: CASSSNTLDPNEKLFF.

In DNA, the CDR3 is TGTGCCAGCGTGAAACAGGGTGGCGGTCAGCCCCAGCATTTT. It is translated as CASVKQGGGQPQHF. This chain links TRBV6-6 with TRBJ1-5; maybe TRBD1 (6 bases). Germline values: CDR1 MNHNY, CDR2 SVGAGI (reference sequence). The CDR3 covers 14 residues. Trimming stripped 8 bases from V and 6 bases from J, with 17 bases between.

This clone was observed a few times. This chain connects TRBV7-3 to TRBJ2-7; D is ambiguous. Germline V gives CDR1 SGHTA, CDR2 FQGTGA. This CDR3 spans 14 amino acids. V gave up 3 bases and J gave up 1 base, with 10 bases separating them. The CDR3 sequence: CASSLFEPSYEQYF. CDR3 DNA sequence: TGTGCCAGCAGCTTGTTCGAGCCTTCCTACGAGCAGTACTTC.

V gene TRBV3-1 (or the pseudogene TRBV3-2) combines with J gene TRBJ2-1, with TRBD2 matching 15 bases. CDR1 is LGHDT, CDR2 YNNKEL, per germline (reference sequence). The CDR3 is 20 amino acids. J gave up 4 bases and V 0 bases, and 10 bases lay outside the gene matches. The CDR3 spells CASSQDPRTSGGALYNEQFF. The DNA for the CDR3 is TGTGCCAGCAGCCAAGATCCCCGGACTAGCGGGGGGGCCCTTTACAATGAGCAGTTCTTC.

J is TRBJ1-4 and V is TRBV7-9; D unresolved. Between the trimmed V and J ends, which lost 2 bases and 7 bases, there was a span of 8 bases. The germline gives CDR1 SEHNR, CDR2 FQNEAQ (reference sequence). The CDR3 is 13 amino acids. CDR3: CASSLYHSEKLFF. In DNA, the CDR3 is TGTGCCAGCAGCTTATACCATAGTGAAAAACTGTTTTTT.

This chain links TRBV3-1 (or the pseudogene TRBV3-2) with TRBJ1-2; 8 bases are a match to TRBD1. CDR3 length: 17 residues. Looked up from germline, CDR1 is LGHDT and CDR2 is YNNKEL (reference sequence). V was pared by 0 bases and J by 3 bases, with 9 bases of the junction left unmatched. The CDR3 protein is CASSQDRTGSSYYGYTF. CDR3 sequence (DNA): TGTGCCAGCAGCCAAGACAGGACAGGGTCTAGTTACTATGGCTACACCTTC.

The chain uses TRBV4-1 and TRBJ1-5; TRBD1 agrees at 10 bases. The germline V gene encodes CDR1 MGHRA and CDR2 YSYEKL. V lost 3 bases to trimming and J lost 1 base; unmatched junction nucleotides: 9. CDR3 size: 18 residues. The CDR3, as DNA: TGCGCCAGCAGCCAGACAGGGGGCGGGTTGGTAAGCAATCAGCCCCAGCATTTT. Protein sequence: CASSQTGGGLVSNQPQHF.

This sequence joins TRBV4-1 and TRBJ1-2; 8 nucleotides match TRBD1. The CDR3 runs 14 residues. Germline V CDR1 and CDR2: MGHRA, YSYEKL. Trimming at V came to 3 bases and at J to 3 bases, leaving 3 bases not matched to a gene. The CDR3 sequence is CASSHSGGYYGYTF. CDR3 in DNA: TGCGCCAGCAGCCACTCAGGGGGCTACTATGGCTACACCTTC.

This rearrangement joins TRBV20-1 to TRBJ2-1; unclear D gene. The V and J ends lost 0 bases and 12 bases respectively, with 9 bases between them. The CDR3 length is 11 residues. CDR1 is DFQATT and CDR2 is SNEGSKA in the germline V gene (reference sequence). The CDR3, as DNA: TGCAGTGCTAGAGATGAACCGCGGCAGTTCTTC. This sequence encodes CSARDEPRQFF.

This chain links TRBV5-8 with TRBJ2-1; 9 positions agree with TRBD2. The CDR3 has 18 residues. The V gene's germline CDR1 is SGHTS and CDR2 YDEGEE. V trimming: 4 bases; J trimming: 4 bases; junction bases outside the gene matches: 15. CDR3 sequence reads: CASSKNWASGKLYNEQFF. CDR3 coding DNA: TGTGCCAGCAGCAAAAATTGGGCTAGCGGGAAGTTGTACAATGAGCAGTTCTTC.

The chain combines TRBV28 with TRBJ2-1; D not resolved. Germline V gene sequence: CDR1 MDHEN, CDR2 SYDVKM. This CDR3 has 17 residues. V was trimmed by 3 bases and J by 0 bases, leaving 15 bases between them. The DNA of the CDR3 is TGTGCCAGCAGTTTTTCCTACAGACGCACCTCCTACAATGAGCAGTTCTTC. As protein: CASSFSYRRTSYNEQFF.

V is TRBV9 and J is TRBJ1-2; TRBD1 is a possible D gene (6 bases). The length of the CDR3 is 15 residues. Germline-derived CDR1 and CDR2 are SGDLS and YYNGEE. Trimming pared 3 bases from V and 5 bases from J, leaving 17 bases between. The CDR3 here is CASSGGTYKKYGYTF. DNA for the CDR3: TGTGCCAGCAGCGGAGGGACATACAAGAAGTATGGCTACACCTTC.

This sequence joins TRBV7-9 and TRBJ2-5; tentatively, D is TRBD2 (6 bases). Germline V gene data show CDR1 as SEHNR and CDR2 as FQNEAQ (reference sequence). The CDR3 length is 9 residues. With 11 bases removed from V and 5 bases from J, the gap between germline ends came to 6 bases. The CDR3 protein is CAGGETQYF. The CDR3 nucleotides read TGTGCCGGGGGGGAGACCCAGTACTTC.